This T cell receptor (beta chain) was sequenced for a study of T cell repertoires in cytomegalovirus infection. Study results and caveats: Cumulative public TCR beta family frequency identified CMV carriers with the relevant HLA. The ex vivo response was dominated by HLA-C-restricted CMV-specific TCR beta clonotypes.

CDR3 length equals 15 residues. V shed 8 bases, J shed 5 bases, and the junction held 9 bases outside the gene matches. Germline assignment: CDR1 SNHLY and CDR2 FYNNEI. Each CDR3 protein is one row after TCRdb ran MiXCR on the reads. The sample records 200,000 to 300,000 distinct CDR3 sequences, approximately 13% being singletons. Note on this clonotype: Its matching antigen is unknown.

The chain carries TRBV2 and TRBJ2-1; 10 positions match TRBD1. The receptor comes from a human donor in good health (CMV status not recorded). Some clones in this sample may be carry-over from other donors' samples. Input material: PBMCs. For the CDR3, the DNA is TGTGCCAGCTCGGGACAGGGGCCTCGGGACAATGAGCAGTTCTTC. Amino acids: CASSGQGPRDNEQFF. Based on the CDR3 plus reference TRBV2 and TRBJ2-1, the full variable domain is EPEVTQTPSHQVTQMGQEVILRCVPISNHLYFYWYRQILGQKVEFLVSFYNNEISEKSEIFDDQFSVERPDGSNFTLKIRSTKLEDSAMYFCASSGQGPRDNEQFFGPGTRLTVL.